This TCR beta chain was found in a study of identical twins. Study findings and constraints: For cord blood, abundant beta clonotypes had fewer insertions, unlike memory repertoires, which showed none.

Through template switching, a universal primer site was introduced, and the cDNA contained unique molecular identifiers. TCRdb ran MiXCR on the 5' RACE reads and lists one entry per CDR3 protein. The sample lists about 890,000 distinct CDR3 sequences, approximately 13% occurring once. Details on this clonotype: Its antigen is currently unknown.

Germline assignment: CDR1 KGHDR and CDR2 SFDVKD. Trimming cost V 4 bases and J 4 bases; bases outside gene matches: 6. The CDR3 extends over 16 amino acids. This sample also belongs to another study, concerning yellow fever vaccine responses in identical twins.

The chain couples TRBV24-1 to TRBJ2-5, with 12 bases aligning to TRBD1. Input material: PBMCs. This TCR was sampled from a young woman in good health. The CDR3 here is CATSDPGQGAGETQYF. For the CDR3, the DNA is TGTGCCACCAGTGACCCGGGACAGGGGGCTGGAGAGACCCAGTACTTC.